This TCR beta chain was profiled in a study of control samples from healthy donors and cancer patients. The V gene lost 1 base and the J gene lost 4 bases, with 6 bases spanning the gap. Germline loops: CDR1 SGHDN, CDR2 FVKESK. This CDR3 is built from 13 residues. Method: immunoSEQ multiplex PCR; TCRdb's copy keeps in-frame clones and lacks some. The sample holds 95,000 to 100,000 clones; approximately 90% are singletons and the top ten take 7.8%. The sequence came from a man between 25 and 39 years old in good health. Sequenced input: blood. The chain links TRBV14 to TRBJ2-3; D not certain. CDR3 in DNA: TGTGCCAGCAGCCAAGTTCTGGCAGATACGCAGTATTTT. Residues: CASSQVLADTQYF.